The source of this TCR beta chain is a study of T-cell memory formation after mild COVID-19. Study-wide results and caveats: Among CD4+ contracting clones, most were CM and EM, and CD8+ ones EMRA. Second-wave clones that peaked on day 37 lacked confirmed SARS-CoV-2 specificity.

This clonotype was detected a few times. Its antigen is undetermined. There are 13 residues in the CDR3. In germline, CDR1 is SGHTA, CDR2 FQGTGA. V was shortened by 5 bases and J by 4 bases, with 10 bases between the two germline ends. Employing constant-segment primers, 5'RACE generated TCR alpha and TCR beta cDNA libraries bearing sample barcodes and UMIs. MiXCR, run by TCRdb on the 5' RACE reads, gives a single entry per CDR3 protein. The sample yields 400,000 to 450,000 distinct CDR3 sequences, roughly 17% seen once. The receptor's source is a man younger than 35 who had mild COVID-19 (a few samples of this study predate the infection). Cell type and time point are not known. The rearrangement links TRBV7-3 to TRBJ2-3; D not certain. Sequencing was performed on PBMCs or a T cell subset sorted from them (not recorded which). CDR3 loop: CASSPAVPDTQYF. The CDR3 bases are TGTGCCAGCAGCCCCGCCGTCCCAGATACGCAGTATTTT.